These 8 T cell receptor beta chains originate from one sample sequenced in a study of T cell repertoires in cytomegalovirus infection. Their specific antigens are unknown. TCRdb reprocessed the reads with MiXCR, giving one entry per CDR3 protein. The table has some 320,000 distinct CDR3 sequences, 25% to 35% seen once. Specimen: cultured PBMCs, collected from culture after CMV antigen stimulation. The origin of the receptors is a human donor in good health (CMV status not recorded). Some clones in this sample may be carry-over from other donors' samples.

V usage is TRBV28 and J usage is TRBJ2-1; 8 bases align to TRBD2. The length of the CDR3 is 15 residues. Germline assignment: CDR1 MDHEN and CDR2 SYDVKM. The V and J ends lost 2 bases and 3 bases, in that order; junction bases with no gene match: 3. The CDR3 coding sequence is TGTGCCAGCAGTTTACCGGGACTAGACTACAATGAGCAGTTCTTC. This codes for CASSLPGLDYNEQFF.

This clonotype was picked up many times. This sequence joins TRBV6-5 and TRBJ2-1, with D unclear. Germline V gives CDR1 MNHEY, CDR2 SVGAGI. Trimming left V 4 bases short and J 0 bases short, with 4 bases between. CDR3 size: 13 residues. CDR3 loop: CASSWGSYNEQFF. CDR3 DNA: TGTGCCAGCAGTTGGGGCTCCTACAATGAGCAGTTCTTC.

This clonotype was detected a few times. The V gene is TRBV20-1, the J gene TRBJ2-7; D remains ambiguous. This CDR3 comprises 13 residues. V was pared by 5 bases and J by 0 bases, with 11 bases between. Per the germline V gene, CDR1 is DFQATT and CDR2 is SNEGSKA (reference sequence). CDR3 coding DNA: TGCAGTGCTCCTTCTGAGAACTCCTACGAGCAGTACTTC. Amino acids: CSAPSENSYEQYF.

The sample holds many counts of this clonotype. The gene calls are TRBV7-8 and TRBJ2-3; unclear D gene. In germline, CDR1 is SGHVS, CDR2 FQNEAQ. V lost 7 bases and J 2 bases, leaving 13 bases between the germline ends. The CDR3 length is 14 residues. This chain's CDR3 is CASIKGPNTDTQYF. The DNA of the CDR3 is TGTGCCAGCATAAAGGGTCCGAACACAGATACGCAGTATTTT.

This clonotype appeared a few times. This sequence joins TRBV6-5 and TRBJ2-2; TRBD2 agrees at 9 bases. Looked up from germline, CDR1 is MNHEY and CDR2 is SVGAGI. V gave up 4 bases and J gave up 1 base; unmatched junction bases: 4. This CDR3 has 16 residues. The CDR3 region has the DNA TGTGCCAGCAGTTTGGGAGCGGGGGGGAACACCGGGGAGCTGTTTTTT. This sequence encodes CASSLGAGGNTGELFF.

This clonotype was recorded a few times. The V and J genes are TRBV7-9 and TRBJ2-2; D unclear. CDR1 SEHNR and CDR2 FQNEAQ come from the germline V gene (reference sequence). This CDR3 region has 12 residues. Trimming took off 3 bases at V and 7 bases at J, with 6 bases between the two ends. The CDR3 sequence: CASSFSGGELFF. In DNA form, the CDR3 reads TGTGCCAGCAGCTTCTCTGGCGGGGAGCTGTTTTTT.

CDR3 bases: TGTGCTAGTGGTTCTCCGACTAGCGGGGCTAACACAGATACGCAGTATTTT. Translated, it gives CASGSPTSGANTDTQYF. This sequence joins TRBV12-5 and TRBJ2-3; 11 bases match TRBD2. CDR3 length: 17 residues. The germline V gene has CDR1 LGHNT and CDR2 FRNRAP. Trimming took 4 bases from V and 2 from J; bases not matched to a gene: 8.

The chain combines TRBV5-4 with TRBJ1-5; no clear D. Germline lookup yields CDR1 SGHNT and CDR2 YYREEE (reference sequence). Deletions cut 0 bases from V and 8 bases from J, with 15 bases between. The CDR3 is made up of 15 amino acids. In DNA, the CDR3 is TGTGCCAGCAGCTTGGGTCCCATCGGAGAGGAGCCCCAGCATTTT. It codes for CASSLGPIGEEPQHF.